This T cell receptor (beta chain) was captured by sequencing in a study of cytomegalovirus exposure and HLA in healthy donors. Study-level background: There were about 85 million unique TCRs (from HLA-typed donors) in an early data release.

V shed 8 bases and J shed 6 bases, with 13 bases lying between them. The germline CDR1 and CDR2 sequences are MDHEN and SYDVKM. This CDR3 region has 13 residues. Study-wide results and limits: Using the classifier, cytomegalovirus status was reportedly diagnosed with high specificity and sensitivity.

The donors comprised healthy bone marrow donors. About this clone: What it recognizes is unknown.

The PCR contained 60 Vbeta and 13 Jbeta primers. Profiled with immunoSEQ multiplex PCR; TCRdb holds only in-frame clones, not every one. The data hold about 150,000 clones, with about 60% observed a single time. The chain couples TRBV28 to TRBJ1-4; weak D call: TRBD1 (5 bases). Sequenced input: PBMCs. This clonotype was obtained from a woman aged 60-75 years in good health and CMV-seropositive. CDR3 loop: CASLPAGHEKLFF. CDR3 coding DNA: TGTGCCAGCCTCCCCGCAGGGCATGAAAAACTGTTTTTT.